The 21 T cell receptor beta chains listed next were all sequenced from one sample in a study of cytomegalovirus exposure and HLA in healthy donors. The PCR ran on 60 Vbeta and 13 Jbeta primers. Sequenced by immunoSEQ multiplex PCR; TCRdb stores in-frame clones only, minus some. Of some 140,000 clones listed, around four fifths are singletons. The sequencing sample was made of PBMCs. These receptor sequences come from a male donor in good health and CMV-seropositive.

This clone was seen once. CDR3 nucleotides: TGTGCCAGCAGCATCGGGGACTCCGGCCACGAGCAGTACTTC. This encodes CASSIGDSGHEQYF. The genes are TRBV7-9 and TRBJ2-5; weak D call: TRBD2 (6 bases). TRBJ2-7 matches the DNA end more closely, so the J call is doubtful. Germline V gene lookup returns CDR1 SEHNR and CDR2 FQNEAQ (reference sequence). The CDR3 contains 14 residues.

The rearrangement uses TRBV19 and TRBJ2-7, with 7 bases lining up with TRBD2. The germline V gene has CDR1 LNHDA and CDR2 SQIVND (reference sequence). V trimming: 6 bases; J trimming: 5 bases; junction bases outside the gene matches: 7. This CDR3 has 13 residues. CDR3 sequence reads: CASRGTMLNEQYF. The CDR3 DNA is TGTGCCAGTAGGGGGACTATGTTGAACGAGCAGTACTTC.

V is TRBV25-1 and J is TRBJ2-7, with 8 bases aligning to TRBD1. This CDR3 region has 16 residues. V shed 2 bases and J 3 bases; nucleotides not matched to a gene: 9. CDR1 MGHDK and CDR2 SYGVNS come from the germline V gene. CDR3 DNA: TGTGCCAGCAGTGAAGCCCCCCGGGACAGGTTCTACGAGCAGTACTTC. This codes for CASSEAPRDRFYEQYF.

The CDR3 spells CAISDRTSGNGETQYF. The CDR3 DNA sequence: TGTGCCATCAGTGATCGGACTAGCGGGAACGGAGAGACCCAGTACTTC. The chain joins TRBV10-3 to TRBJ2-5, with 12 nucleotides matching TRBD2. The CDR3 length is 16 residues. The trim removed 3 bases at V and 4 bases at J, leaving 6 bases unmatched. The germline V gene encodes CDR1 ENHRY and CDR2 SYGVKD.

The chain couples TRBV5-4 to TRBJ1-1, with TRBD1 matching over 8 bases. V dropped 2 bases and J dropped 3; count of bases not matched to a gene: 9. Germline CDR1 reads SGHNT; CDR2 reads YYREEE (reference sequence). This CDR3 contains 16 residues. The CDR3 reads CASSLFRGRKDTEAFF. In DNA form, the CDR3 reads TGTGCCAGCAGCTTATTCAGGGGGCGGAAGGACACTGAAGCTTTCTTT.

As regards this clone: The junction departs from the called germline gene at one end, perhaps through a read error. The V gene is TRBV7-9, the J gene TRBJ1-5, with D unclear. Germline CDR1 reads SEHNR; CDR2 reads FQNEAQ (reference sequence). CDR3 length equals 13 residues. In nucleotides, the CDR3 is TGTTCCAGCAGCTCCCAACCTTTAGAGCCCCAGCATTTT. It is translated as CSSSSQPLEPQHF.

The CDR3 DNA is TGTGCCAGCAGCCGTGACAGGTTCTCAGATACGCAGTATTTT. Its translation is CASSRDRFSDTQYF. The genes are TRBV2 and TRBJ2-3; weak D call: TRBD1 (6 bases). Between the trimmed V and J ends, which lost 6 bases and 4 bases, there was a span of 14 bases. The CDR3 covers 14 residues. The germline V gene encodes CDR1 SNHLY and CDR2 FYNNEI.

In its sample, this clone was seen a few times. The rearrangement links TRBV28 to TRBJ2-7, with TRBD1 identical over 7 bases. The germline V gene has CDR1 MDHEN and CDR2 SYDVKM. The CDR3 consists of 14 residues. With 5 bases clipped from V and 5 bases from J, the junction kept 9 bases outside the gene matches. This CDR3 is CASSATTGRDEQYF. As DNA, the CDR3 is TGTGCCAGCAGTGCCACGACAGGGAGAGACGAGCAGTACTTC.

V usage is TRBV4-1 and J usage is TRBJ1-5; TRBD1 matches at 10 bases. The CDR3 is made up of 15 amino acids. Germline V gene lookup returns CDR1 MGHRA and CDR2 YSYEKL. J lost 5 bases, V lost 3 bases, and 4 bases had no gene match. As DNA, the CDR3 is TGCGCCAGCAGCCATCCCGACAGGGGGCATCAGCCCCAGCATTTT. Translated, it gives CASSHPDRGHQPQHF.

This clone occurred once. The chain has TRBV9 and TRBJ2-7; D unclear. The CDR3 runs 11 residues. The V end lost 4 bases, the J end lost 1 base, and 3 bases lay between the germline ends. CDR1 is SGDLS and CDR2 is YYNGEE in the germline V gene. The CDR3 DNA reads as TGTGCCAGCAGCCCTTCCTACGAGCAGTACTTC. It yields the protein CASSPSYEQYF.

The rearrangement links TRBV19 to TRBJ2-2; 7 positions match TRBD2. The V gene's germline CDR1 is LNHDA and CDR2 SQIVND (reference sequence). The CDR3 contains 17 residues. Trimming cost V 4 bases and J 6 bases; bases outside gene matches: 14. The CDR3 loop is CASSTFGTSVAAGELFF. DNA for the CDR3: TGTGCCAGTAGTACTTTCGGAACTAGCGTCGCCGCCGGGGAGCTGTTTTTT.

The rearrangement joins TRBV5-4 to TRBJ2-1; D perhaps matches TRBD2 (5 bases). CDR1 and CDR2 (germline): SGHNT, YYREEE (reference sequence). The CDR3 totals 14 residues. The germline V and J ends were trimmed by 4 bases and 2 bases, with 10 bases remaining between them. CDR3 residues: CASSDKTTYNEQFF. The CDR3 region has the DNA TGTGCCAGCAGCGATAAGACTACCTACAATGAGCAGTTCTTC.

The sample holds a few counts of this clone. This chain joins TRBV19 and TRBJ1-5; possible D gene TRBD1, 5 bases. V lost 5 bases, J lost 4 bases, and 9 bases lay in between. Per the germline V gene, CDR1 is LNHDA and CDR2 is SQIVND (reference sequence). The CDR3 length is 13 residues. CDR3 residues: CASSYRSNQPQHF. CDR3 bases: TGTGCCAGTAGTTACAGGAGTAATCAGCCCCAGCATTTT.

This chain uses TRBV5-1 with TRBJ2-7; possibly TRBD1 for D (5 bases). Germline values: CDR1 SGHRS, CDR2 YFSETQ. This CDR3 contains 15 residues. The V and J ends lost 4 bases and 0 bases respectively, with 14 bases between them. Here the CDR3 reads CASSLSPGNSYEQYF. The CDR3 nucleotides read TGCGCCAGCAGCCTATCTCCAGGGAACTCCTACGAGCAGTACTTC.

CDR3 in DNA: TGTGCCGCCCAACCAGGACTCGAAAACAATGAGCAGTTCTTC. As protein: CAAQPGLENNEQFF. V gene TRBV10-3 combines with J gene TRBJ2-1; the D gene is possibly TRBD2 (5 bases). The CDR3 consists of 14 residues. V was clipped by 11 bases and J by 5 bases, with 19 bases between them. Germline CDR1 ENHRY, CDR2 SYGVKD.

V is TRBV25-1 and J is TRBJ2-1; D is perhaps TRBD2 (5 bases). The V gene lost 7 bases and the J gene lost 8 bases, with 21 bases spanning the gap. The germline V gene encodes CDR1 MGHDK and CDR2 SYGVNS. The CDR3 has 15 amino acids. The CDR3 loop is CASTLGSPSGDEQFF. DNA of the CDR3: TGTGCCAGCACCCTTGGATCCCCCTCCGGGGATGAGCAGTTCTTC.

The chain uses TRBV30 and TRBJ1-2; a possible D gene is TRBD1 (6 bases). CDR3 length equals 13 residues. Between the trimmed V and J ends, which lost 2 bases and 4 bases, there was a span of 11 bases. Germline loops: CDR1 GTSNPN, CDR2 SVGIG (reference sequence). The CDR3 is CAWSRGALYGYTF. The CDR3 nucleotides read TGTGCCTGGAGTCGGGGGGCCCTCTATGGCTACACCTTC.

This sequence joins TRBV6-5 and TRBJ1-2; 7 bases align to TRBD1. The germline gives CDR1 MNHEY, CDR2 SVGAGI. The CDR3 length is 14 residues. J gave up 8 bases and V 6 bases, and 12 bases lay outside the gene matches. The CDR3 is CASRAPDRVGGYTF. The CDR3 DNA reads TGTGCCAGCAGAGCCCCCGACAGGGTTGGCGGCTACACCTTC.

The chain has TRBV7-6 and TRBJ2-7, with D maybe TRBD1 (6 bases). The V gene lost 2 bases and the J gene lost 0 bases, with 8 bases spanning the gap. Germline CDR1 is SGHVS and CDR2 is FNYEAQ. The CDR3 has 14 amino acids. CDR3 nucleotides: TGTGCCAGCAGCTTAATACAGGGCTCCTACGAGCAGTACTTC. It specifies CASSLIQGSYEQYF. Supplemented by reference TRBV7-6 and TRBJ2-7, the full variable domain reads GAGVSQSPRYKVTKRGQDVALRCDPISGHVSLYWYRQALGQGPEFLTYFNYEAQQDKSGLPNDRFSAERPEGSISTLTIQRTEQRDSAMYRCASSLIQGSYEQYFGPGTRLTVT.

This clone has more than one count but fewer than ten. The chain is built from TRBV30 and TRBJ2-1; D is perhaps TRBD1 (5 bases). Germline lookup yields CDR1 GTSNPN and CDR2 SVGIG (reference sequence). The CDR3 extends over 11 amino acids. V lost 3 bases and J 10 bases, leaving 10 bases between the germline ends. The CDR3: CAWRAQGEQFF. The CDR3 DNA sequence: TGTGCCTGGAGGGCCCAGGGAGAGCAGTTCTTC.

A few counts support this clone. This rearrangement joins TRBV10-3 to TRBJ1-5; D is unclear. The length of the CDR3 is 15 residues. CDR1 is ENHRY and CDR2 is SYGVKD in the germline V gene. V was cut by 5 bases and J by 0 bases, with 11 bases left in between. CDR3 nucleotides: TGTGCCATCAGTCCCGGGTTAGATAGCAATCAGCCCCAGCATTTT. Its translation: CAISPGLDSNQPQHF.